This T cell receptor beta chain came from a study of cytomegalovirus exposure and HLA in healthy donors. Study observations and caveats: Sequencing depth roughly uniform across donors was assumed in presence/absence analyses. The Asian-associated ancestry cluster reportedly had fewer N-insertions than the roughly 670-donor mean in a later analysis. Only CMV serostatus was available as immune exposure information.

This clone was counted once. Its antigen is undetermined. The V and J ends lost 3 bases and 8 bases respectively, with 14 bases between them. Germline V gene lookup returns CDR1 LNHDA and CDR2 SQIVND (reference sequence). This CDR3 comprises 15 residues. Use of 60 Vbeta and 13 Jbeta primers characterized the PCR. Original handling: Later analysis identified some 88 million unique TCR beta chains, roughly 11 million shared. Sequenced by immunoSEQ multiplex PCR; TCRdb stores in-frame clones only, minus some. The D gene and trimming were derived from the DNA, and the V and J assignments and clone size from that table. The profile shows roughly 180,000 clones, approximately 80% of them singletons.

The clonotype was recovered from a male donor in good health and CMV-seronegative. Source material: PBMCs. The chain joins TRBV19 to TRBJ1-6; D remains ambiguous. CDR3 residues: CASSIPSTADSPLHF. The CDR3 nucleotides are TGTGCCAGTAGTATCCCCTCGACCGCGGATTCACCCCTCCACTTT. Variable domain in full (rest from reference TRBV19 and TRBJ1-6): DGGITQSPKYLFRKEGQNVTLSCEQNLNHDAMYWYRQDPGQGLRLIYYSQIVNDFQKGDIAEGYSVSREKKESFPLTVTSAQKNPTAFYLCASSIPSTADSPLHFGNGTRLTVT.